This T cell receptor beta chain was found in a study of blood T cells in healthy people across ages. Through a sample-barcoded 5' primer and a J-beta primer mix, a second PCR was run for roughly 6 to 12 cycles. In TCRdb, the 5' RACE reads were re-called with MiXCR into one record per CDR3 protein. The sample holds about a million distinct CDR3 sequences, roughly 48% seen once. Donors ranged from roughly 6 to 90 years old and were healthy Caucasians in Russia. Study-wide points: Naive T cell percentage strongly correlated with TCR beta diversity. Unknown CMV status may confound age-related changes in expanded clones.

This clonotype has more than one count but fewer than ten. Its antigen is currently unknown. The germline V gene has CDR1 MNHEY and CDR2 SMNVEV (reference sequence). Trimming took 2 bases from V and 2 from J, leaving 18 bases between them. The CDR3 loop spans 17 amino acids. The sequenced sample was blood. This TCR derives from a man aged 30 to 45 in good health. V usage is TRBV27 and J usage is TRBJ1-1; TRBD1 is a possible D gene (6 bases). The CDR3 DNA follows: TGTGCCAGCAGTTTAATGGGCGGCACAGGGTTTAACACTGAAGCTTTCTTT. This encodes CASSLMGGTGFNTEAFF.